This T cell receptor (beta chain) was retrieved from a study of blood T cell repertoires in COVID-19. The length of the CDR3 is 13 residues. Germline assignment: CDR1 SGHTA and CDR2 FQGTGA. Unmatched junction bases numbered 1, after V lost 4 bases and J lost 2 bases. The protocol was immunoSEQ multiplex PCR, while the TCRdb copy is restricted to in-frame clones and leaves out a portion. Of about 170,000 clones listed, about 88% are singletons. The origin of this receptor is a man between 60 and 75 years old with acute or convalescent COVID-19. The J gene is TRBJ2-5, the V gene TRBV7-3, with 7 bases fitting TRBD1. Sequences were obtained from peripheral blood. Written as DNA, the CDR3 is TGTGCCAGCAGCTGGGACAGACAAGAGACCCAGTACTTC. Its translation: CASSWDRQETQYF. The full variable domain, rest sourced from reference TRBV7-3 and TRBJ2-5, is GAGVSQTPSNKVTEKGKYVELRCDPISGHTALYWYRQSLGQGPEFLIYFQGTGAADDSGLPNDRFFAVRPEGSVSTLKIQRTERGDSAVYLCASSWDRQETQYFGPGTRLLVL.